The 29 T cell receptor beta chains reported below all come from one sample, sequenced in a study of blood T cell repertoires in COVID-19. Clones were sequenced by immunoSEQ multiplex PCR, and TCRdb holds only the in-frame ones, with some missing. The repertoire has 200,000 to 250,000 clones, roughly 77% of them found once; the top ten carry 9.2%. Sequenced input: PBMCs or T cells enriched from blood (not recorded which). All receptors derive from a man in his forties who had recovered from COVID-19.

V gene TRBV5-6 combines with J gene TRBJ2-7; 9 bases are a match to TRBD1. Germline assignment: CDR1 SGHDT and CDR2 YYEEEE. The CDR3 sequence is 17 residues long. V shed 0 bases, J shed 6 bases, and the junction held 13 bases outside the gene matches. The CDR3 spells CASSLARTGASWGEQYF. Written as DNA, the CDR3 is TGTGCCAGCAGCTTGGCGAGGACAGGGGCTTCCTGGGGCGAGCAGTACTTC.

The V and J genes are TRBV5-1 and TRBJ1-4; D is possibly TRBD1 (6 bases). CDR1 SGHRS and CDR2 YFSETQ come from the germline V gene. The CDR3 is 14 amino acids. V lost 6 bases and J 5 bases, leaving 14 bases between the germline ends. CDR3 bases: TGCGCCAGCACGACCTGGGACAAGAATGAAAAACTGTTTTTT. Its translation: CASTTWDKNEKLFF.

This sequence joins TRBV5-1 and TRBJ1-2; TRBD1 agrees at 7 bases. V shed 4 bases and J 0 bases; nucleotides not matched to a gene: 3. CDR3 length: 14 residues. Germline V CDR1 and CDR2: SGHRS, YFSETQ. The CDR3 DNA reads as TGCGCCAGCAGCGAGGGACAGACTAACTATGGCTACACCTTC. Its protein product is CASSEGQTNYGYTF.

The chain carries TRBV7-2 and TRBJ1-1, with TRBD1 identical over 8 bases. J gave up 7 bases and V 8 bases, and 12 bases lay outside the gene matches. The CDR3 has 14 residues. Germline V gene lookup returns CDR1 SGHTA and CDR2 FQGNSA. CDR3 nucleotides: TGTGCCAGCTCCAGGACAGGGTTAAAGGGTGAAGCTTTCTTT. It is translated as CASSRTGLKGEAFF.

The rearrangement uses TRBV7-6 and TRBJ2-1; 14 nucleotides agree with TRBD2. The V segment lost 5 bases and the J segment 8 bases; nucleotides outside the gene matches: 8. The germline V gene has CDR1 SGHVS and CDR2 FNYEAQ. This CDR3 contains 16 residues. CDR3 region: CASSLNRLAGGDEQFF. Written as DNA, the CDR3 is TGTGCCAGCAGCCTTAATCGACTAGCGGGGGGGGATGAGCAGTTCTTC. Supplemented by reference TRBV7-6 and TRBJ2-1, the full variable domain reads GAGVSQSPRYKVTKRGQDVALRCDPISGHVSLYWYRQALGQGPEFLTYFNYEAQQDKSGLPNDRFSAERPEGSISTLTIQRTEQRDSAMYRCASSLNRLAGGDEQFFGPGTRLTVL.

V usage is TRBV2 and J usage is TRBJ2-7; 7 bases fit TRBD1. The CDR3 is 14 amino acids. CDR1 SNHLY and CDR2 FYNNEI come from the germline V gene. V shed 5 bases and J 6 bases; nucleotides not matched to a gene: 10. CDR3 protein: CASSKTGMSLEQYF. The CDR3 coding sequence is TGTGCCAGCAGTAAGACAGGGATGTCCCTCGAGCAGTACTTC.

The sample holds a few counts of this clone. A read error may produce the germline difference seen at one junction end. This chain links TRBV9 with TRBJ2-7, with D possibly matching TRBD1 (6 bases). The CDR3 is 12 amino acids. Germline V gene lookup returns CDR1 SGDLS and CDR2 YYNGEE. DNA for the CDR3: TGTGCCAGCAGCGATACAGGGCTCCGGTTGAACTTC. This encodes CASSDTGLRLNF.

The chain couples TRBV28 to TRBJ2-7; 8 bases are shared with TRBD1. Germline CDR1 MDHEN, CDR2 SYDVKM. The CDR3 covers 15 residues. V was pared by 7 bases and J by 6 bases, with 14 bases of the junction left unmatched. Here the CDR3 DNA reads TGTGCCAGCACCTCACAATCCCCAGGGGGCTTCGAGCAGTACTTC. This encodes CASTSQSPGGFEQYF. The variable domain in full, completed from reference TRBV28 and TRBJ2-7, reads DVKVTQSSRYLVKRTGEKVFLECVQDMDHENMFWYRQDPGLGLRLIYFSYDVKMKEKGDIPEGYSVSREKKERFSLILESASTNQTSMYLCASTSQSPGGFEQYFGPGTRLTVT.

This chain links TRBV7-9 with TRBJ1-6, with 7 bases lining up with TRBD1. The CDR3 is 16 residues long. Looked up from germline, CDR1 is SEHNR and CDR2 is FQNEAQ (reference sequence). J was trimmed by 9 bases and V by 5 bases; bases with no gene match: 13. CDR3: CASSPIRGFLGSPLHF. The DNA for the CDR3 is TGTGCCAGCAGCCCGATCAGGGGGTTCCTAGGTTCACCCCTCCACTTT.

The chain carries TRBV9 and TRBJ1-2; 10 bases fit TRBD1. There are 13 residues in the CDR3. V shed 3 bases, J shed 8 bases, and the junction held 4 bases outside the gene matches. The germline gives CDR1 SGDLS, CDR2 YYNGEE. This CDR3 reads CASSGGTGVGYTF. The CDR3 DNA is TGTGCCAGCAGCGGTGGGACAGGGGTCGGCTACACCTTC.

This clone was found once. The chain couples TRBV15 to TRBJ2-7; 8 bases line up with TRBD2. There are 12 residues in the CDR3. J lost 7 bases, V lost 5 bases, and 4 bases had no gene match. The germline CDR1 and CDR2 sequences are LNHNV and YYDKDF (reference sequence). CDR3 amino acids: CATSRGGEEQYF. CDR3 in DNA: TGTGCCACCAGCCGGGGGGGGGAAGAGCAGTACTTC. Full variable domain (rest looked up from reference TRBV15 and TRBJ2-7): DAMVIQNPRYQVTQFGKPVTLSCSQTLNHNVMYWYQQKSSQAPKLLFHYYDKDFNNEADTPDNFQSRRPNTSFCFLDIRSPGLGDTAMYLCATSRGGEEQYFGPGTRLTVT.

The genes are TRBV5-6 and TRBJ1-6, with D perhaps matching TRBD1 (5 bases). Germline loops: CDR1 SGHDT, CDR2 YYEEEE. CDR3 length: 15 residues. The V and J ends lost 2 bases and 10 bases respectively, with 16 bases between them. The CDR3 region is CASSFSRALGSPLHF. CDR3 sequence (DNA): TGTGCCAGCAGCTTTTCCAGGGCGTTAGGGTCACCCCTCCACTTT.

The V gene is TRBV5-4, the J gene TRBJ2-1; 9 nucleotides match TRBD2. The V segment lost 3 bases and the J segment 1 base; nucleotides outside the gene matches: 8. The CDR3 is made up of 17 amino acids. The germline gives CDR1 SGHNT, CDR2 YYREEE (reference sequence). Written as DNA, the CDR3 is TGTGCCAGCAGCTATCTTTGGACTAGCGCTTCCTACAATGAGCAGTTCTTC. It encodes CASSYLWTSASYNEQFF.

DNA for the CDR3: TGTGCCAGCAGCCTGCCGGGAGTATTTACGCAGTATTTT. Translated: CASSLPGVFTQYF. This chain uses TRBV14 with TRBJ2-3; D possibly corresponds to TRBD2 (6 bases). Trimming cost V 4 bases and J 8 bases, with 13 bases left between them. CDR3 length: 13 amino acids. Germline assignment: CDR1 SGHDN and CDR2 FVKESK.

The chain combines TRBV5-1 with TRBJ1-4; no reliable D call. V lost 3 bases, J lost 0 bases, and 12 bases lay in between. Germline CDR1 reads SGHRS; CDR2 reads YFSETQ. The CDR3 is 16 amino acids. The CDR3 here is CASSSWELATNEKLFF. CDR3 DNA: TGCGCCAGCAGCTCTTGGGAGCTCGCAACTAATGAAAAACTGTTTTTT.

V gene TRBV3-1 (or the pseudogene TRBV3-2) combines with J gene TRBJ1-1, with D unclear. The germline V gene encodes CDR1 LGHDT and CDR2 YNNKEL (reference sequence). The CDR3 loop spans 16 amino acids. The V end lost 1 base, the J end lost 0 bases, and 12 bases lay between the germline ends. The CDR3 nucleotides are TGTGCCAGCAGCCAAGTACGTTCGACTTTGAACACTGAAGCTTTCTTT. Translating it yields CASSQVRSTLNTEAFF.

This clone was recorded a few times. The chain recombines TRBV9 with TRBJ1-2; D perhaps matches TRBD1 (6 bases). The V and J ends lost 2 bases and 6 bases respectively, with 8 bases between them. The CDR3 length is 12 residues. Per the germline V gene, CDR1 is SGDLS and CDR2 is YYNGEE. The CDR3 reads CASSVGQHGYTF. Here the CDR3 DNA reads TGTGCCAGCAGCGTCGGACAGCATGGCTACACCTTC.

The genes are TRBV5-1 and TRBJ1-1; D is unresolved. The germline V and J ends were trimmed by 0 bases and 0 bases, with 9 bases remaining between them. The germline V gene has CDR1 SGHRS and CDR2 YFSETQ. CDR3 length equals 15 residues. The CDR3 region has the DNA TGCGCCAGCAGCTTGGTGGGCAGACTGAACACTGAAGCTTTCTTT. Amino acid sequence: CASSLVGRLNTEAFF.

The chain couples TRBV27 to TRBJ2-1; TRBD2 matches 10 bases. Germline V gene sequence: CDR1 MNHEY, CDR2 SMNVEV (reference sequence). CDR3 length equals 15 residues. V lost 4 bases to trimming and J lost 12 bases; unmatched junction nucleotides: 12. The CDR3 is CASSSSGGLPVRQFF. The CDR3 coding sequence is TGTGCCAGCAGTTCTAGCGGGGGCCTCCCCGTCCGGCAGTTCTTC.

V and J are TRBV5-1 and TRBJ1-1, with 7 bases matching TRBD1. V gave up 5 bases and J gave up 1 base; unmatched junction bases: 8. CDR1 and CDR2 from the germline V gene are SGHRS and YFSETQ. This CDR3 has 15 amino acids. CDR3 loop: CASSLMGQRNTEAFF. The CDR3 DNA sequence: TGCGCCAGCAGTTTGATGGGACAGAGGAACACTGAAGCTTTCTTT.

The rearrangement joins TRBV7-9 to TRBJ1-2; 11 bases are shared with TRBD1. With V trimmed by 10 bases and J by 5 bases, 6 bases remained unmatched. Looked up from germline, CDR1 is SEHNR and CDR2 is FQNEAQ (reference sequence). The CDR3 covers 13 residues. The CDR3 coding sequence is TGTGCCACCTGGACAGGGGGCAATTATGGCTACACCTTC. Translated: CATWTGGNYGYTF.

The chain links TRBV7-8 to TRBJ1-4, with 8 positions matching TRBD1. V lost 1 base to trimming and J lost 8 bases; unmatched junction nucleotides: 6. The CDR3 sequence is 15 residues long. CDR1 and CDR2 (germline): SGHVS, FQNEAQ. The CDR3 spells CASSLDSGGREKLFF. In nucleotides, the CDR3 is TGTGCCAGCAGCTTAGACTCAGGGGGCCGGGAAAAACTGTTTTTT.

This clone was seen once. The genes are TRBV27 and TRBJ1-4, with D possibly TRBD1 on 6 matching bases. This CDR3 is 13 amino acids long. Germline CDR1 and CDR2: MNHEY and SMNVEV (reference sequence). The germline V and J ends were trimmed by 2 bases and 12 bases, with 13 bases remaining between them. CDR3 in amino acids: CASSLGQGLELFF. CDR3 DNA sequence: TGTGCCAGCAGTTTAGGGCAGGGGTTGGAACTGTTTTTT.

Only a few counts were recorded for this clone. This chain uses TRBV7-3 with TRBJ1-6; a possible D gene is TRBD1 (6 bases). The ends were cut back, 5 bases at V and 5 bases at J, with 10 bases in the middle. Germline lookup yields CDR1 SGHTA and CDR2 FQGTGA. The CDR3 is made up of 14 amino acids. CDR3 nucleotides: TGTGCCAGCAGCCCTCGACAGGATAATTCACCCCTCCACTTT. It translates to CASSPRQDNSPLHF.

The rearrangement links TRBV2 to TRBJ1-6; TRBD1 might be the D (5 bases). CDR1 and CDR2 from the germline V gene are SNHLY and FYNNEI. Deletions cut 8 bases from V and 10 bases from J, with 9 bases between. This CDR3 is 11 amino acids long. CDR3 nucleotide sequence: TGTGCCAGCGGACAAGGCTCACCCCTCCACTTT. It is translated as CASGQGSPLHF.

This chain connects TRBV18 to TRBJ1-1, with a weak D call TRBD1 (6 bases). This CDR3 region has 13 residues. Per the germline V gene, CDR1 is KGHSH and CDR2 is LQKENI. The germline V and J ends were trimmed by 3 bases and 6 bases, with 11 bases remaining between them. CDR3 bases: TGTGCCAGCTCACCTTCTGGGGGCGCTGAAGCTTTCTTT. Its translation is CASSPSGGAEAFF.

The V and J genes are TRBV6-1 and TRBJ1-5; a weak D match, TRBD1 (6 bases). V lost 6 bases and J lost 3, with 12 bases in between. The CDR3 runs to 14 residues. The V gene's germline CDR1 is MNHNS and CDR2 SASEGT. DNA of the CDR3: TGTGCCAGCAGGGGTCCAGGGGACAATCAGCCCCAGCATTTT. This codes for CASRGPGDNQPQHF.

A word on this clone: Its ends do not fully match the called genes, so a read error is possible. The J gene is TRBJ2-5, the V gene TRBV5-1; perhaps TRBD1 as D (5 bases). The CDR3 sequence is 14 residues long. Germline V gene lookup returns CDR1 SGHRS and CDR2 YFSETQ. This chain's CDR3 is CASSLEGAQATQYF. The CDR3 coding sequence is TGCGCCAGCAGCTTGGAAGGGGCCCAAGCGACCCAGTACTTC. Full variable domain (remainder filled in from reference TRBV5-1 and TRBJ2-5): KAGVTQTPRYLIKTRGQQVTLSCSPISGHRSVSWYQQTPGQGLQFLFEYFSETQRNKGNFPGRFSGRQFSNSRSEMNVSTLELGDSALYLCASSLEGAQATQYFGPGTRLLVL.

The chain combines TRBV7-9 with TRBJ2-5; D gene ambiguous. Per germline, CDR1 SEHNR and CDR2 FQNEAQ (reference sequence). The CDR3 has 12 amino acids. V was shortened by 6 bases and J by 2 bases, with 7 bases between the two germline ends. The CDR3 DNA reads TGTGCCAGCAGGTGGGCGCAAGAGACCCAGTACTTC. The encoded protein is CASRWAQETQYF. Drawing the rest from reference TRBV7-9 and TRBJ2-5, the complete variable domain is DTGVSQNPRHKITKRGQNVTFRCDPISEHNRLYWYRQTLGQGPEFLTYFQNEAQLEKSRLLSDRFSAERPKGSFSTLEIQRTEQGDSAMYLCASRWAQETQYFGPGTRLLVL.